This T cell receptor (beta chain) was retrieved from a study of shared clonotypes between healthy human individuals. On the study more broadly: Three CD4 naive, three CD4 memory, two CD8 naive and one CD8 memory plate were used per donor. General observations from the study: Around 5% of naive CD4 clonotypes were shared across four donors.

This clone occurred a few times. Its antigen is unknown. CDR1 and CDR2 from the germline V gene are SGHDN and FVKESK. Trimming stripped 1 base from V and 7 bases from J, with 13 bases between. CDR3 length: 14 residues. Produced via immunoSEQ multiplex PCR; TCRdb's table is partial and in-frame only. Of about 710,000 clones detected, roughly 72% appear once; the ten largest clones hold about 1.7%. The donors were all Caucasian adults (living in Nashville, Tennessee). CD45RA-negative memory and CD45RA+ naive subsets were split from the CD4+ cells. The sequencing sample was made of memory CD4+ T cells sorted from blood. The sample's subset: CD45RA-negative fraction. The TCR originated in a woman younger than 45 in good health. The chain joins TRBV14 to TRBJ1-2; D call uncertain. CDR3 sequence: CASSQAAVWGGYTF. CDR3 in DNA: TGTGCCAGCAGCCAAGCAGCAGTCTGGGGTGGCTACACCTTC. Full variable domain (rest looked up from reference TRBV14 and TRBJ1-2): EAGVTQFPSHSVIEKGQTVTLRCDPISGHDNLYWYRRVMGKEIKFLLHFVKESKQDESGMPNNRFLAERTGGTYSTLKVQPAELEDSGVYFCASSQAAVWGGYTFGSGTRLTVV.